The next 17 T cell receptor beta chains were all read from a single sample in a study of T cell responses to AZD1222 COVID-19 vaccine. The assay was immunoSEQ multiplex PCR, and TCRdb's table has in-frame clones only and misses some. This sample carries around 210,000 clones, 90% to 95% of them seen once, and the ten largest clones take around 1.5%. Sample: peripheral blood, taken 28 days after the second dose of the MenACWY control vaccine. These TCRs come from an adult who received the MenACWY meningococcal vaccine as a control.

The chain combines TRBV18 with TRBJ2-1; no clear D gene. This CDR3 comprises 14 residues. Germline loops: CDR1 KGHSH, CDR2 LQKENI. V was cut by 3 bases and J by 5 bases, with 11 bases left in between. The CDR3 spells CASSPLTGDNEQFF. The CDR3 nucleotides are TGTGCCAGCTCACCCCTTACCGGCGACAATGAGCAGTTCTTC.

The chain has TRBV27 and TRBJ2-3; 15 positions agree with TRBD2. Per the germline V gene, CDR1 is MNHEY and CDR2 is SMNVEV (reference sequence). The CDR3 has 17 residues. The V and J ends lost 2 bases and 4 bases, in that order; junction bases with no gene match: 4. The CDR3 sequence: CASSLRTSGGAPDTQYF. Written as DNA, the CDR3 is TGTGCCAGCAGTTTAAGGACTAGCGGGGGGGCCCCAGATACGCAGTATTTT.

This rearrangement joins TRBV7-6 to TRBJ2-1, with 9 bases matching TRBD2. The CDR3 spans 16 residues. Germline CDR1 and CDR2: SGHVS and FNYEAQ. J was trimmed by 4 bases and V by 1 base; bases with no gene match: 5. As DNA, the CDR3 is TGTGCCAGCAGCTTAGATGTTAGCGGGGGTTACAATGAGCAGTTCTTC. It is translated as CASSLDVSGGYNEQFF.

This sequence joins TRBV4-2 and TRBJ1-2; D is uncertain. V was shortened by 2 bases and J by 4 bases, with 11 bases between the two germline ends. Germline values: CDR1 LGHNA, CDR2 YNFKEQ. The CDR3 has 14 residues. The CDR3 loop reads CASSQYDGSYGYTF. DNA for the CDR3: TGTGCCAGCAGCCAATATGACGGGTCCTATGGCTACACCTTC.

The V call is TRBV10-3, the J call TRBJ1-5, with D tentatively TRBD1 (6 bases). The V gene lost 0 bases and the J gene lost 4 bases, with 10 bases spanning the gap. CDR1 ENHRY and CDR2 SYGVKD come from the germline V gene. This CDR3 contains 15 residues. The CDR3 region has the DNA TGTGCCATCAGTGAGTCGAGGACAGAGAATCAGCCCCAGCATTTT. Protein sequence: CAISESRTENQPQHF.

This chain links TRBV27 with TRBJ1-2, with D perhaps matching TRBD1 (5 bases). The CDR3 loop spans 15 amino acids. Germline lookup yields CDR1 MNHEY and CDR2 SMNVEV (reference sequence). V was cut by 5 bases and J by 4 bases, with 17 bases left in between. The CDR3 region is CASSAESGAIYGYTF. The DNA of the CDR3 is TGTGCCAGCAGTGCGGAGTCTGGGGCTATCTATGGCTACACCTTC.

This chain connects TRBV12-3 or TRBV12-4 to TRBJ2-1, with D maybe TRBD2 (6 bases). V shed 3 bases and J shed 6 bases, with 9 bases lying between them. The CDR3 runs 13 residues. DNA for the CDR3: TGTGCCAGCAGTTTCGGGAGCCCCAATGAGCAGTTCTTC. This translates into CASSFGSPNEQFF.

The V and J genes are TRBV18 and TRBJ2-5; 14 nucleotides align to TRBD2. The length of the CDR3 is 16 residues. Per the germline V gene, CDR1 is KGHSH and CDR2 is LQKENI. J gave up 2 bases and V 3 bases, and 2 bases lay outside the gene matches. CDR3 sequence: CASSPGLAGVQETQYF. CDR3 nucleotides: TGTGCCAGCTCACCGGGACTAGCGGGAGTACAAGAGACCCAGTACTTC.

This chain links TRBV15 with TRBJ1-4; D is unresolved. Deletions cut 0 bases from V and 5 bases from J, with 10 bases between. The CDR3 has 15 amino acids. Germline V gene sequence: CDR1 LNHNV, CDR2 YYDKDF (reference sequence). CDR3 amino acids: CATSRDLGTNEKLFF. CDR3 DNA sequence: TGTGCCACCAGCAGAGATCTAGGAACCAATGAAAAACTGTTTTTT.

The chain couples TRBV6-5 to TRBJ1-2; 9 bases are shared with TRBD1. Germline CDR1 reads MNHEY; CDR2 reads SVGAGI. This CDR3 region has 15 residues. V shed 2 bases, J shed 6 bases, and the junction held 7 bases outside the gene matches. The CDR3 DNA reads TGTGCCAGCAGTTACGGGGGACAGGGAGGGAATGGCTACACCTTC. It is translated as CASSYGGQGGNGYTF.

In nucleotides, the CDR3 is TGTGCCAGCAGCCGAGCGGGAGCAAGAGAGCAGTACTTC. This gives the protein CASSRAGAREQYF. The chain uses TRBV9 and TRBJ2-7; 8 bases align to TRBD2. The V gene end was trimmed by 4 bases and the J gene end by 7 bases; junction bases not matched to a gene: 7. The germline gives CDR1 SGDLS, CDR2 YYNGEE. This CDR3 region has 13 residues.

V is TRBV19 and J is TRBJ2-7; tentatively, D is TRBD1 or TRBD2 (5 bases each). This CDR3 is built from 15 residues. Germline V gene sequence: CDR1 LNHDA, CDR2 SQIVND (reference sequence). V was shortened by 5 bases and J by 0 bases, with 14 bases between the two germline ends. CDR3 sequence reads: CASSGPGTGSYEQYF. Here the CDR3 DNA reads TGTGCCAGTAGTGGCCCCGGGACGGGCTCCTACGAGCAGTACTTC.

The rearrangement uses TRBV6-6 and TRBJ1-1, with unresolved D. V dropped 5 bases and J dropped 0 bases, with 10 bases sitting between them. Germline V lookup: CDR1 MNHNY, CDR2 SVGAGI (reference sequence). CDR3 length: 14 residues. The CDR3: CASSQRMVNTEAFF. The CDR3 DNA follows: TGTGCCAGCAGTCAACGAATGGTGAACACTGAAGCTTTCTTT.

The V call is TRBV9, the J call TRBJ2-1; the match to TRBD2 covers 13 bases. This CDR3 has 17 amino acids. Germline V gives CDR1 SGDLS, CDR2 YYNGEE. J gave up 12 bases and V 0 bases, and 12 bases lay outside the gene matches. CDR3 sequence reads: CASSVGTGTSGTVWQFF. CDR3 in DNA: TGTGCCAGCAGCGTAGGTACCGGGACTAGCGGGACCGTCTGGCAGTTCTTC.

This clone was seen a single time. The gene calls are TRBV19 and TRBJ2-2; tentative D call: TRBD1 (5 bases). The germline V gene has CDR1 LNHDA and CDR2 SQIVND (reference sequence). The V end was cut by 6 bases, the J end by 6 bases, with 17 bases between. The CDR3 length is 15 residues. The CDR3 here is CASRRLGDASGELFF. The DNA of the CDR3 is TGTGCCAGTAGGCGGTTAGGGGATGCTTCCGGGGAGCTGTTTTTT.

This clone was detected once. This chain joins TRBV29-1 and TRBJ1-2, with D tentatively TRBD1 (5 bases). Germline CDR1 is SQVTM and CDR2 is ANQGSEA. V gave up 4 bases and J gave up 7 bases, with 10 bases separating them. CDR3 size: 11 residues. This CDR3 is CSVGTGGGYTF. CDR3 nucleotides: TGCAGCGTTGGAACGGGGGGTGGCTACACCTTC.

The genes are TRBV9 and TRBJ2-1; the D gene is possibly TRBD1 (6 bases). The length of the CDR3 is 15 residues. Germline V lookup: CDR1 SGDLS, CDR2 YYNGEE. The V and J ends lost 0 bases and 6 bases respectively, with 13 bases between them. The CDR3, as DNA: TGTGCCAGCAGCGTAGAAACAGGGTATCGCAATGAGCAGTTCTTC. Translating gives CASSVETGYRNEQFF.